The clone carrying this T cell receptor beta chain was recorded many times. Amplification yielded TCR beta CDR3 regions, with RNA transcripts as the source. The HTBI primer set served for first-round RT-PCR of the TCR CDR3. From the multiplex PCR reads, TCRdb called clonotypes with MiXCR, one entry per CDR3 protein. The table shows 500,000 to 650,000 distinct CDR3 sequences, with over 15% occurring only once. The record originates from a study of T cells in Graves' hyperthyroidism and ophthalmopathy. The CDR3 covers 15 residues. Trimming removed 5 bases at V and 1 base at J, with 14 bases between. In germline, CDR1 is SGHVS, CDR2 FNYEAQ.

The chain uses TRBV7-6 and TRBJ1-1, with unresolved D. This TCR came from a woman aged 18 to 35 with Graves' ophthalmopathy. The sequenced sample consisted of blood. This CDR3 reads CASSIYSQANTEAFF. The CDR3 DNA follows: TGTGCCAGCAGCATCTATTCACAAGCGAACACTGAAGCTTTCTTT. Supplemented by reference TRBV7-6 and TRBJ1-1, the full variable domain reads GAGVSQSPRYKVTKRGQDVALRCDPISGHVSLYWYRQALGQGPEFLTYFNYEAQQDKSGLPNDRFSAERPEGSISTLTIQRTEQRDSAMYRCASSIYSQANTEAFFGQGTRLTVV.